A selection of T cell receptor beta chains follows, all from one sample in a study of Ad26.COV2.S vaccination and SARS-CoV-2 variants. Sequenced by immunoSEQ multiplex PCR; TCRdb stores in-frame clones only, minus some. The table lists 200,000 to 250,000 clones, over 75% of them singletons. This sample comprised peripheral blood, obtained in a trial of Ad26.COV2.S vaccine versus placebo. These TCRs come from a person aged 18-60 years who received the Ad26.COV2.S COVID-19 vaccine or a placebo. CDR3s leave out the opening cysteine and the closing phenylalanine or tryptophan. Size tells how often a clone was seen (once, few, many) or the class of an expanded clone, and some rows leave it out.

TRBV7-5 | - | 14 | ARSAPLAGAIHTQY
TRBV29-1 | few | 11 | SVATDSNQPQH
TRBV18 | - | 13 | ASSSPARPYYEQY
TRBV28 | once | 11 | ASSFDTHYGYT
TRBV2 | - | 12 | ASRDLAGGNEQF
TRBV5-1 | - | 15 | ASSLLLQASGANVLT
TRBV5-4 | - | 13 | ASSLAGTGAGELF
TRBV19 | - | 12 | ASSRGGIAYEQY
TRBV7-2 | - | 15 | ASSLVVPGQGKPEAF
TRBV7-3 | - | 13 | ASSLTLGTLNEQF
TRBV18 | - | 13 | ASSPVRGNTGELF
TRBV7-2 | once | 13 | ASSESPGARYGYT
TRBV7-5 | - | 10 | ARSLVGQPQH
TRBV28 | - | 11 | ASRRDGNTEAF
TRBV28 | few | 11 | ASSWVGTYEQY
TRBV3-1/TRBV3-2 | few | 12 | ASSQTPGNTEAF
TRBV4-1 | - | 11 | ASSPPGGYGYT
TRBV5-6 | few | 15 | ASSWEEGVGANYGYT
TRBV4-3 | - | 14 | ASSQESLAGAGELF
TRBV5-1 | - | 12 | ASSPLAVGDTQY
TRBV6-5 | - | 12 | ASSYQLLGNEQY
TRBV12-5 | - | 12 | ASAPSGWADTQY
TRBV9 | - | 15 | ASSVATGPSYNSPLH
TRBV29-1 | - | 11 | SATSGSNQPQH
TRBV12-3/TRBV12-4 | - | 9 | ASSISNTQY
TRBV28 | once | 15 | ASSLASRTGVNTEAF
TRBV2 | - | 12 | ASSVGRTNYEQY
TRBV4-3 | - | 16 | ASSQETLRGRATYEQY
TRBV24-1 | - | 15 | ATSGLLQGNDQETQY
TRBV7-8 | - | 16 | ASSPFGHRILTNEKLF
TRBV4-2 | - | 14 | ASSGPRTSWTGELF
TRBV2 | - | 12 | ARGGSRSTDTQY
TRBV21-1 | - | 12 | ASSKTPDCYGYT
TRBV7-8 | - | 12 | ASSSHGNTGELF
TRBV27 | few | 12 | ASSWGDRYSPLH
TRBV6-1 | - | 13 | ASSENQAGGEKLF
TRBV27 | - | 13 | ASSLGGGYQETQY
TRBV4-1 | - | 13 | ASSQVLQGQETQY
TRBV7-2 | many | 14 | ASSLGRYQGTGELF
TRBV27 | - | 11 | ASSYTGGHGYT
TRBV9 | - | 13 | ASSVGGIATGELF
TRBV7-8 | - | 11 | ASSLTVNYGYT
TRBV18 | - | 14 | ASSPGTSGRGETQY
TRBV4-3 | once | 12 | ASSQDRGYTEAF
TRBV5-3 | few | 11 | ARSERGWEKLF
TRBV2 | - | 14 | ASTDWTSGGNNEQF
TRBV28 | - | 11 | ASARQFNYGYT
TRBV21-1 | - | 17 | ASSKDLGLAGGRSDTQY
TRBV7-3 | - | 14 | ASSLRSSGTSGELF
TRBV9 | - | 14 | ASSVGAGSLNTEAF
TRBV29-1 | - | 15 | SVASGSFPSSYNEQF
TRBV28 | - | 11 | AGQGPNTGELF
TRBV18 | once | 14 | ASSPPGLAASYEQY
TRBV4-1 | - | 18 | ASSQGSMAGPRYSNQPQH
TRBV19 | - | 15 | ASSILVSGGLNQPQH
TRBV15 | - | 11 | ATSTPRGPEQY
TRBV7-3 | - | 11 | ASSSTVNTEAF
TRBV12-3/TRBV12-4 | - | 11 | ASSDRVSYEQY
TRBV21-1 | - | 12 | ASNPTGDGYEQY
TRBV9 | - | 12 | ASSVGQATYEQY